Listed here are 18 T cell receptor beta chains from one sample, sequenced in a study of shared clonotypes between healthy human individuals. Clones were sequenced by immunoSEQ multiplex PCR, and TCRdb holds only the in-frame ones, with some missing. The table records roughly 500,000 clones, 81% of them present only once. Sequencing was carried out using PBMCs. All receptors derive from a woman aged 40 to 49 in good health. Some clones in this sample may be carry-over from other donors' samples.

This clone has a handful of counts. The rearrangement joins TRBV2 to TRBJ2-1; D is undetermined. Trimming pared 3 bases from V and 11 bases from J, leaving 8 bases between. The germline V gene encodes CDR1 SNHLY and CDR2 FYNNEI. The length of the CDR3 is 11 residues. In nucleotides, the CDR3 is TGTGCCAGCAGTGACGCAGTGCAGCAGTTCTTC. Translated: CASSDAVQQFF.

On this clone: Since a far larger clone is one base different, this is likely a read error. V is TRBV6-4 and J is TRBJ2-6, with D uncertain. Germline V lookup: CDR1 MRHNA, CDR2 SNTAGT. The CDR3 sequence is 15 residues long. Trimming pared 2 bases from V and 3 bases from J, leaving 8 bases between. The CDR3 DNA follows: TGTGCCAGCAGTGACACGCGATTTGGGGCCAACGTCCTGACTTTC. Amino acid sequence: CASSDTRFGANVLTF.

The chain employs TRBV27 and TRBJ1-1; perhaps TRBD1 as D (6 bases). Germline V gene data show CDR1 as MNHEY and CDR2 as SMNVEV (reference sequence). The germline V and J ends were trimmed by 11 bases and 3 bases, with 19 bases remaining between them. The CDR3 totals 14 residues. The CDR3 reads CADCEGGPDTEAFF. The CDR3 DNA reads as TGTGCCGACTGTGAGGGGGGGCCGGACACTGAAGCTTTCTTT.

V and J are TRBV28 and TRBJ2-5, with a weak D call TRBD2 (5 bases). The ends were cut back, 2 bases at V and 5 bases at J, with 18 bases in the middle. The germline CDR1 and CDR2 sequences are MDHEN and SYDVKM. This CDR3 is 16 amino acids long. CDR3 nucleotide sequence: TGTGCCAGCAGTTTACCCGGCCGTGAGGGAATGGAGACCCAGTACTTC. It specifies CASSLPGREGMETQYF.

The chain carries TRBV2 and TRBJ2-5; no reliable D call. From germline, CDR1 is SNHLY and CDR2 FYNNEI. This CDR3 is 11 amino acids long. V was trimmed by 6 bases and J by 5 bases, leaving 7 bases between them. CDR3 in DNA: TGTGCCAGCAGAGTTGTGGAGACCCAGTACTTC. Protein: CASRVVETQYF.

The chain is built from TRBV19 and TRBJ2-1; D unclear. The CDR3 totals 12 residues. Germline assignment: CDR1 LNHDA and CDR2 SQIVND (reference sequence). Trimming removed 3 bases from V and 11 bases from J, with 11 bases in between. The CDR3 DNA is TGTGCCAGTAGTATCCCGACTGGTAAGCAGTTCTTC. It yields the protein CASSIPTGKQFF.

The chain combines TRBV7-9 with TRBJ2-1; unclear D gene. V was clipped by 1 base and J by 4 bases, with 11 bases between them. This CDR3 comprises 15 residues. Germline V gives CDR1 SEHNR, CDR2 FQNEAQ (reference sequence). This CDR3 reads CASSLVAVGYNEQFF. CDR3 DNA: TGTGCCAGCAGCTTAGTTGCGGTGGGTTACAATGAGCAGTTCTTC. Combining the CDR3 with reference TRBV7-9 and TRBJ2-1 gives the whole variable domain DTGVSQNPRHKITKRGQNVTFRCDPISEHNRLYWYRQTLGQGPEFLTYFQNEAQLEKSRLLSDRFSAERPKGSFSTLEIQRTEQGDSAMYLCASSLVAVGYNEQFFGPGTRLTVL.

The CDR3 protein is CASSSTRGGREAFF. The CDR3 nucleotides read TGTGCCAGCAGCTCTACTAGAGGAGGGCGTGAAGCTTTCTTT. V usage is TRBV11-2 and J usage is TRBJ1-1; the D is unclear. The germline V gene has CDR1 SGHAT and CDR2 FQNNGV. Trimming removed 4 bases at V and 7 bases at J, with 16 bases between. The CDR3 totals 14 residues. The whole variable domain, filled in from reference TRBV11-2 and TRBJ1-1, reads EAGVAQSPRYKIIEKRQSVAFWCNPISGHATLYWYQQILGQGPKLLIQFQNNGVVDDSQLPKDRFSAERLKGVDSTLKIQPAKLEDSAVYLCASSSTRGGREAFFGQGTRLTVV.

This clone is a singleton in its sample. A clone one base away is much larger, so this may be a read error. J is TRBJ2-1 and V is TRBV5-1; D call uncertain. The length of the CDR3 is 16 residues. Trimming stripped 0 bases from V and 5 bases from J, with 15 bases between. Germline assignment: CDR1 SGHRS and CDR2 YFSETQ. Here the CDR3 reads CASSLEHPLFDNEQFF. For the CDR3, the DNA is TGCGCCAGCAGCTTGGAGCACCCTCTCTTTGACAATGAGCAGTTCTTC. The complete variable domain, with remaining parts taken from reference TRBV5-1 and TRBJ2-1, reads KAGVTQTPRYLIKTRGQQVTLSCSPISGHRSVSWYQQTPGQGLQFLFEYFSETQRNKGNFPGRFSGRQFSNSRSEMNVSTLELGDSALYLCASSLEHPLFDNEQFFGPGTRLTVL.

The V call is TRBV5-4, the J call TRBJ1-1; 7 positions match TRBD1. Germline loops: CDR1 SGHNT, CDR2 YYREEE (reference sequence). With 3 bases clipped from V and 1 base from J, the junction kept 3 bases outside the gene matches. The CDR3 totals 14 residues. CDR3 in DNA: TGTGCCAGCAGCTCGGGACAGCCGAACACTGAAGCTTTCTTT. Its translation is CASSSGQPNTEAFF.

As concerns this clone: A far larger clone is one nucleotide away, so this likely arose from a read error. This sample includes further DNA sequences coding for the same CDR3. The rearrangement uses TRBV30 and TRBJ2-7, with TRBD1 matching over 8 bases. Germline CDR1 is GTSNPN and CDR2 is SVGIG (reference sequence). This CDR3 has 16 residues. CDR3 residues: CAWSALTGVYSYEQYF. In nucleotides, the CDR3 is TGCGCCTGGAGTGCCTTGACAGGGGTCTACTCCTACGAGCAGTACTTC.

The rearrangement links TRBV11-1 to TRBJ1-3; 9 positions match TRBD1. Germline V gives CDR1 SGHAT, CDR2 FQDESV (reference sequence). This CDR3 has 18 amino acids. Trimming at V came to 5 bases and at J to 0 bases, leaving 11 bases not matched to a gene. The CDR3 spells CASSHYGTGGISGNTIYF. The CDR3 coding sequence is TGTGCCAGCAGCCACTACGGAACAGGGGGCATCTCTGGAAACACCATATATTTT.

The chain uses TRBV5-4 and TRBJ2-5, with D maybe TRBD2 (6 bases). The V end was cut by 3 bases, the J end by 5 bases, with 8 bases between. The germline V gene encodes CDR1 SGHNT and CDR2 YYREEE (reference sequence). The CDR3 contains 12 residues. CDR3: CASSSAGETQYF. The CDR3 DNA follows: TGTGCCAGCAGCTCGGCGGGGGAGACCCAGTACTTC.

Regarding this clone: A read error likely explains this, since a far larger clone differs by one base. This rearrangement joins TRBV2 to TRBJ1-1, with 8 nucleotides matching TRBD1. The germline CDR1 and CDR2 sequences are SNHLY and FYNNEI. This CDR3 has 13 amino acids. The junction had 3 bases not matched to a gene; V was cut back by 9 bases and J by 0 bases. For the CDR3, the DNA is TGTGCCAGGATGACAGGGGTGAACACTGAAGCTTTCTTT. As protein: CARMTGVNTEAFF.

The CDR3 sequence is CASSSRDSLTGELFF. As DNA, the CDR3 is TGTGCCAGCAGCTCGCGGGACAGCTTGACCGGGGAGCTGTTTTTT. The chain joins TRBV11-2 to TRBJ2-2; maybe TRBD1 (7 bases). The CDR3 sequence is 15 residues long. The V end was cut by 4 bases, the J end by 5 bases, with 14 bases between. Germline values: CDR1 SGHAT, CDR2 FQNNGV.

The chain joins TRBV5-6 to TRBJ2-5; 9 bases line up with TRBD2. The CDR3 is 15 residues long. The germline CDR1 and CDR2 sequences are SGHDT and YYEEEE. The J segment lost 4 bases and the V segment lost 7 bases, leaving 11 bases of the junction unmatched. The CDR3 nucleotides read TGTGCCAGCTTGGTGGCGGGAGGGCCGCGAGAGACCCAGTACTTC. The encoded protein is CASLVAGGPRETQYF.

This clone was seen more than once but under ten times. The chain links TRBV28 to TRBJ1-2, with D perhaps matching TRBD1 (6 bases). The V gene's germline CDR1 is MDHEN and CDR2 SYDVKM. The CDR3 sequence is 12 residues long. Trimming removed 6 bases from V and 5 bases from J, with 10 bases in between. CDR3 residues: CASSLQGYGYTF. CDR3 nucleotides: TGTGCCAGCAGCCTACAGGGATATGGCTACACCTTC.

V is TRBV5-8 and J is TRBJ1-5; D call uncertain. Trimming left V 1 base short and J 4 bases short, with 6 bases between. The germline V gene has CDR1 SGHTS and CDR2 YDEGEE. The CDR3 spans 13 residues. CDR3 sequence: CASSLRGNQPQHF. The CDR3 DNA is TGTGCCAGCAGCTTGCGCGGGAATCAGCCCCAGCATTTT.